Below are 10 T cell receptor beta chains sequenced from a single sample in a study of cytomegalovirus exposure and HLA in healthy donors. PCR involved 60 Vbeta and 13 Jbeta primers. This table comes from immunoSEQ multiplex PCR, and its TCRdb copy is limited to in-frame clones, with some not included. The profile shows some 90,000 clones, approximately 80% of them singletons. Sequencing was carried out using PBMCs. The receptors were gathered from a man younger than 45 in good health and CMV-seropositive.

V usage is TRBV5-1 and J usage is TRBJ1-2; 11 bases map to TRBD1. Germline V gene lookup returns CDR1 SGHRS and CDR2 YFSETQ. There are 14 residues in the CDR3. Losses at the gene ends were 4 bases for V and 6 bases for J; bases not matched to a gene: 5. The CDR3 DNA reads TGCGCCAGCAGCGATGGGACAGGGGGGGATGGCTACACCTTC. Its translation: CASSDGTGGDGYTF.

A few counts support this clone. The rearrangement links TRBV28 to TRBJ2-7; 7 nucleotides agree with TRBD2. The CDR3 is made up of 13 amino acids. J gave up 4 bases and V 2 bases, and 2 bases lay outside the gene matches. From germline, CDR1 is MDHEN and CDR2 SYDVKM. CDR3: CASSLGAGYEQYF. As DNA, the CDR3 is TGTGCCAGCAGTTTAGGAGCGGGGTACGAGCAGTACTTC.

This sequence joins TRBV7-9 and TRBJ2-3; 11 bases line up with TRBD1. The CDR3 extends over 16 amino acids. The germline CDR1 and CDR2 sequences are SEHNR and FQNEAQ (reference sequence). The V segment lost 5 bases and the J segment 3 bases; nucleotides outside the gene matches: 7. The DNA of the CDR3 is TGTGCCAGCAGCCGGACAGGGGGCTCATGGACAGATACGCAGTATTTT. As protein: CASSRTGGSWTDTQYF.

The chain joins TRBV9 to TRBJ2-6, with D hard to call. Deletions cut 4 bases from V and 0 bases from J, with 8 bases between. The CDR3 is 15 residues long. Germline CDR1 and CDR2: SGDLS and YYNGEE. This CDR3 reads CASSRTSSGANVLTF. The DNA of the CDR3 is TGTGCCAGCAGCCGTACCAGCTCTGGGGCCAACGTCCTGACTTTC.

For the CDR3, the DNA is TGTGCCAGCAGCCAAGGACAGGGGGGGAACACTGAAGCTTTCTTT. Translating it yields CASSQGQGGNTEAFF. The J gene is TRBJ1-1, the V gene TRBV4-2; TRBD1 matches 9 bases. The CDR3 is 15 amino acids. V dropped 1 base and J dropped 1; count of bases not matched to a gene: 1. CDR1 is LGHNA, CDR2 YNFKEQ, per germline.

The chain joins TRBV4-2 to TRBJ1-4, with TRBD1 matching 7 bases. The CDR3 contains 18 residues. V trimming: 1 base; J trimming: 2 bases; junction bases outside the gene matches: 10. The germline CDR1 and CDR2 sequences are LGHNA and YNFKEQ. The CDR3 loop is CASSQVQAGGATNEKLFF. As DNA, the CDR3 is TGTGCCAGCAGCCAAGTACAGGCAGGGGGTGCTACTAATGAAAAACTGTTTTTT.

The rearrangement uses TRBV4-1 and TRBJ2-3; 10 nucleotides agree with TRBD2. The CDR3 length is 17 residues. With V trimmed by 2 bases and J by 9 bases, 14 bases remained unmatched. Per germline, CDR1 MGHRA and CDR2 YSYEKL. CDR3 in amino acids: CASSQPQRGGYGGTQYF. In DNA form, the CDR3 reads TGCGCCAGCAGCCAACCTCAGCGGGGGGGATACGGCGGGACGCAGTATTTT.

This clone was detected once. J is TRBJ2-1 and V is TRBV18; 9 bases agree with TRBD2. The CDR3 consists of 16 residues. Germline loops: CDR1 KGHSH, CDR2 LQKENI. V lost 2 bases, J lost 6 bases, and 8 bases stayed unmatched. The CDR3: CASSPTAGGGANEQFF. CDR3 in DNA: TGTGCCAGCTCACCAACGGCGGGGGGGGGCGCCAATGAGCAGTTCTTC.

About this clone: At one end, the junction sequence differs from germline, possibly due to a read error. The J gene is TRBJ2-5, the V gene TRBV7-7; the D gene is possibly TRBD2 (5 bases). Germline-derived CDR1 and CDR2 are SSHAT and FNYEAQ (reference sequence). The length of the CDR3 is 14 residues. The CDR3 loop reads CASSLVTGQETQYF. In nucleotides, the CDR3 is TGTGCTAGCAGCTTAGTGACGGGACAAGAGACCCAGTACTTC.

The V call is TRBV5-6, the J call TRBJ2-3, with 11 bases that match TRBD1. V gave up 7 bases and J gave up 5 bases; unmatched junction bases: 6. The CDR3 consists of 14 residues. The germline V gene encodes CDR1 SGHDT and CDR2 YYEEEE. CDR3: CASGRDRGKDTQYF. CDR3 nucleotide sequence: TGTGCCAGCGGCCGGGACAGGGGGAAAGATACGCAGTATTTT.